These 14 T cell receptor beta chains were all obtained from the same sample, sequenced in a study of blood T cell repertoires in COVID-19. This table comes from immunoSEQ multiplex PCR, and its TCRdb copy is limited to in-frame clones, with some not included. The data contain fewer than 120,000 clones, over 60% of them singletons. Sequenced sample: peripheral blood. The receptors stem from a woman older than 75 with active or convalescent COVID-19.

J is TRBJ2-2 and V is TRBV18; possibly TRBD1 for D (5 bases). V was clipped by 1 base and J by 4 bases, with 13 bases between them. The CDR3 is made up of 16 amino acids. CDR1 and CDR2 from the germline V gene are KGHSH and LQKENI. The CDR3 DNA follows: TGTGCCAGCTCACCACTGGGCAGGGCCCTCACCGGGGAGCTGTTTTTT. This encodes CASSPLGRALTGELFF.

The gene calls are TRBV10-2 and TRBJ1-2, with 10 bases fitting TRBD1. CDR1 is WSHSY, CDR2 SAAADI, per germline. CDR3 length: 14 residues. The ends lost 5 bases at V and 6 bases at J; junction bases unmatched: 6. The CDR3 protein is CASSRQGASHGYTF. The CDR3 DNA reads TGCGCCAGCAGTAGACAGGGGGCCAGTCATGGCTACACCTTC.

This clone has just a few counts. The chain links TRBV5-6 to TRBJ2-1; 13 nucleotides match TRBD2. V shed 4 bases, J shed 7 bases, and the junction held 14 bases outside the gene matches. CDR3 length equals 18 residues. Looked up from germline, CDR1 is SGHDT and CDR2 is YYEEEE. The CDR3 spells CASSGPGLAGFLSNEQFF. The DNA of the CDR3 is TGTGCCAGCAGCGGACCGGGACTAGCGGGATTCCTCTCAAATGAGCAGTTCTTC.

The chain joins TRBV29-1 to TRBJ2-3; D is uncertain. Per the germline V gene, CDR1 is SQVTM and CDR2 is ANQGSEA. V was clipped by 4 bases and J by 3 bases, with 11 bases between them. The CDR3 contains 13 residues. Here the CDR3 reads CSVGGLLTDTQYF. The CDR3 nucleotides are TGCAGCGTTGGTGGGCTGCTGACAGATACGCAGTATTTT.

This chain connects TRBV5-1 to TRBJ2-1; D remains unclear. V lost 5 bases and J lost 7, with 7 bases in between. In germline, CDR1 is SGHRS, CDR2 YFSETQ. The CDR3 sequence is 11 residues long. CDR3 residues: CASRYVNEQFF. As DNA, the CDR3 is TGCGCCAGCAGATATGTAAATGAGCAGTTCTTC.

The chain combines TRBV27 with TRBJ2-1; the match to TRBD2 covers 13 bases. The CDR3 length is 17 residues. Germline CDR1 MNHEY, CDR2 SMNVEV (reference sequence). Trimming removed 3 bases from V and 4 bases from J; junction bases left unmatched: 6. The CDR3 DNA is TGTGCCAGCAGTTTCTACACTAGCGGGAGGGGATACAATGAGCAGTTCTTC. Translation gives CASSFYTSGRGYNEQFF.

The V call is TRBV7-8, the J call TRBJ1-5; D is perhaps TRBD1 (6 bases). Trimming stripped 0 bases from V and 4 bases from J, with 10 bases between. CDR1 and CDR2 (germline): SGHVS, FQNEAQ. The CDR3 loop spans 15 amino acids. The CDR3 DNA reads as TGTGCCAGCAGCTTAGCGCAGGGGCGTAATCAGCCCCAGCATTTT. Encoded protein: CASSLAQGRNQPQHF. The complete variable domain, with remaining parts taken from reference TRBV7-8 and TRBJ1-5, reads GAGVSQSPRYKVAKRGQDVALRCDPISGHVSLFWYQQALGQGPEFLTYFQNEAQLDKSGLPSDRFFAERPEGSVSTLKIQRTQQEDSAVYLCASSLAQGRNQPQHFGDGTRLSIL.

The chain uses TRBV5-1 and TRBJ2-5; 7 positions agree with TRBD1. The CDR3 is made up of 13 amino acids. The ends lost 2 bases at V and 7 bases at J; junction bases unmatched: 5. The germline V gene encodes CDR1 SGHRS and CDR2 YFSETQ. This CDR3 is CASSLGQEGTQYF. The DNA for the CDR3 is TGCGCCAGCAGCTTAGGACAGGAAGGGACCCAGTACTTC.

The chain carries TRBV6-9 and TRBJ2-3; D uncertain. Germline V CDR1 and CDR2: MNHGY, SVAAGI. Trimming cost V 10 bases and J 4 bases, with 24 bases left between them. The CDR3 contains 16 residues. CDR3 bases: TGTGCCACATACGGCAGTCGGTGGGCCCGGTCAGATACGCAGTATTTT. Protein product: CATYGSRWARSDTQYF.

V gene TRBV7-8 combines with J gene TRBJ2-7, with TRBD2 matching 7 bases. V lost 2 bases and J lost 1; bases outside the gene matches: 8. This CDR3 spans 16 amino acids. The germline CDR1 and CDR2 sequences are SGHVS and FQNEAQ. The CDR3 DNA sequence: TGTGCCAGCAGCTTAAGGTCTGGGGACTATTCCTACGAGCAGTACTTC. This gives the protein CASSLRSGDYSYEQYF.

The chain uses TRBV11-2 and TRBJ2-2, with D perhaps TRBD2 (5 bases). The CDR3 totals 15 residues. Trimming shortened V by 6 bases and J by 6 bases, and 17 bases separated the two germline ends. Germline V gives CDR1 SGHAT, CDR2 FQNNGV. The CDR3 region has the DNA TGTGCCAGCAGGACCCTAAGGAGGAAGCCCGGGGAGCTGTTTTTT. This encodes CASRTLRRKPGELFF.

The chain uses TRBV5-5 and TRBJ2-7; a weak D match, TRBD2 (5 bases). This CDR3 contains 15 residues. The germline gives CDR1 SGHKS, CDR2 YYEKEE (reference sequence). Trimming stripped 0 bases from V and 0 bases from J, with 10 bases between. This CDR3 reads CASSLGGWGSYEQYF. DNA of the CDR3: TGTGCCAGCAGCTTGGGAGGGTGGGGCTCCTACGAGCAGTACTTC.

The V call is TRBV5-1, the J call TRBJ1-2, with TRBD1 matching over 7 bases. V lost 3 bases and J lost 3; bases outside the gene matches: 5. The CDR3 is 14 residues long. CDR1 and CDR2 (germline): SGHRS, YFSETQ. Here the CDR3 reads CASSSGTVDYGYTF. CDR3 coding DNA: TGCGCCAGCAGCTCCGGGACAGTAGACTATGGCTACACCTTC.

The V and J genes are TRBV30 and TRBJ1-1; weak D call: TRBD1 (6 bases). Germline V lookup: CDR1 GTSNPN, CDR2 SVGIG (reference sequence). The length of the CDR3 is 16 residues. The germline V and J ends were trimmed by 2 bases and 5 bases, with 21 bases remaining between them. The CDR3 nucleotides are TGTGCCTGGAGTCTCGTACAGGGTAAATGGGAGACTGAAGCTTTCTTT. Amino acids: CAWSLVQGKWETEAFF.